This is a list of T cell receptor beta chains from one sample in a study of identical twins. Via MiXCR, TCRdb re-called the 5' RACE reads, giving one row per CDR3 protein. Of roughly 720,000 distinct CDR3 sequences in the sample, 18% were seen once. This same sample was also part of a study on T cells expressing NK-cell markers.

The sequencing input was PBMCs. These TCRs come from a woman aged 18-29 years in good health. Both conserved end residues are part of each CDR3. D genes are given only for firm matches. The size entry is marked missing in some rows and otherwise reads once, few, many or a size class.

>-|TRBV12-3/TRBV12-4|TRBJ2-2|few
CASSPRDRNTGELFF
TGTGCCAGCAGCCCCCGGGACCGTAACACCGGGGAGCTGTTTTTT
>-|TRBV20-1|TRBJ2-7|-
CSAREGAGGEYEQYF
TGCAGTGCTAGAGAGGGAGCGGGCGGGGAATACGAGCAGTACTTC
>-|TRBV14|TRBJ2-3|-
CASSQVSGISTDTQYF
TGTGCCAGCAGCCAGGTATCCGGTATTAGCACAGATACGCAGTATTTT
>TRBD2|TRBV6-1|TRBJ2-5|-
CASSELAGGWEETQYF
TGTGCCAGCAGTGAACTAGCGGGAGGGTGGGAAGAGACCCAGTACTTC
>TRBD2|TRBV7-6|TRBJ2-7|few
CASSLGGGSGRVHEQYF
TGTGCCAGCAGCTTAGGAGGTGGTAGCGGGAGGGTCCACGAGCAGTACTTC
>-|TRBV10-3|TRBJ2-7|few
CAISGTGIGGFSEQYF
TGTGCCATCAGTGGAACAGGGATAGGGGGGTTTAGCGAGCAGTACTTC
>-|TRBV29-1|TRBJ2-7|few
CSAGLNTGAEQYF
TGCAGCGCAGGACTGAATACTGGAGCCGAGCAGTACTTC
>-|TRBV19|TRBJ2-2|few
CASSISPLTGELFF
TGTGCCAGTAGTATCTCTCCGCTCACCGGGGAGCTGTTTTTT
>-|TRBV10-3|TRBJ2-1|few
CAISESARPNEQFF
TGTGCCATCAGTGAGTCAGCCAGACCCAATGAGCAGTTCTTC
>TRBD1|TRBV5-1|TRBJ1-1|-
CASSFTAPGQGATEAFF
TGCGCCAGCAGCTTCACTGCCCCGGGACAGGGGGCAACTGAAGCTTTCTTT
>TRBD2|TRBV20-1|TRBJ2-3|-
CSATRGGYTDTQYF
TGCAGTGCTACCCGGGGGGGCTACACAGATACGCAGTATTTT
>-|TRBV19|TRBJ1-1|-
CASSTPNRGNTEAFF
TGTGCCAGTAGTACGCCGAATCGAGGGAACACTGAAGCTTTCTTT
>TRBD2|TRBV12-3/TRBV12-4|TRBJ2-3|once
CASLGLPTDTQYF
TGTGCCAGCCTGGGACTACCCACAGATACGCAGTATTTT